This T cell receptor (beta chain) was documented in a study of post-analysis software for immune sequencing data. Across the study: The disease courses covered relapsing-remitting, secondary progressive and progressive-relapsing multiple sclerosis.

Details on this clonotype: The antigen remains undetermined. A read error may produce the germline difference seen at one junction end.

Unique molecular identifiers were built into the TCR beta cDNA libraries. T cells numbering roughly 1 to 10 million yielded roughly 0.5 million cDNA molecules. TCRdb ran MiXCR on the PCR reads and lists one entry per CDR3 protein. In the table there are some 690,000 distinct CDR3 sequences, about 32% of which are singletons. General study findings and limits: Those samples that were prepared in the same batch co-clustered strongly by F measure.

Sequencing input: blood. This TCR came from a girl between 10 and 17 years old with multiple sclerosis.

The CDR3, as DNA: TGTGCCAGCAGCCAAGGGGGGTCTGATGAAAAGCTGTTTTTT. Amino acids: CASSQGGSDEKLFF. The chain links TRBV3-1 to TRBJ1-4; possibly TRBD1 for D (5 bases). Per germline, CDR1 LGHDT and CDR2 YNNKEL (reference sequence). This CDR3 contains 14 residues.